This T cell receptor beta chain was captured by sequencing in a study of T cell responses to AZD1222 COVID-19 vaccine. Here immunoSEQ multiplex PCR was the method, and the copy in TCRdb shows in-frame clones only, minus some. The data show around 100,000 clones, approximately 87% seen once. There are 15 residues in the CDR3. Trimming pared 4 bases from V and 7 bases from J, leaving 16 bases between. Germline V gives CDR1 KGHSH, CDR2 LQKENI. The sample consisted of peripheral blood, taken on day 0 of MenACWY control vaccination. This sequence originates from an adult in good health. The chain links TRBV18 to TRBJ2-2; no clear D gene. CDR3 bases: TGTGCCAGCTCACTTGGTTCTTTTGTATTCGGGGAGCTGTTTTTT. Translated: CASSLGSFVFGELFF.